The T cell receptor beta chain described here comes from a study of somatic mutations in cytotoxic T cells in rheumatoid arthritis. Study-wide results and caveats: Only rheumatoid arthritis patients, not healthy controls, showed CD8+ clonality increasing with age. The targets (antigens) of the expanded CD8+ clones were not known. The slight TRBV07 underrepresentation in rheumatoid arthritis patients received no adjustment for multiple comparisons.

This CDR3 is 16 amino acids long. V shed 5 bases, J shed 6 bases, and the junction held 10 bases outside the gene matches. Germline CDR1 reads SGHAT; CDR2 reads FQNNGV. Method: immunoSEQ multiplex PCR; TCRdb's copy keeps in-frame clones and lacks some. The table has 7,000 to 8,000 clones, 75% to 90% seen once. A note on this clone: Its specificity is not known.

This receptor was obtained from a man in his forties or fifties with rheumatoid arthritis. The chain is built from TRBV11-2 and TRBJ2-2, with 9 bases matching TRBD1. Sequenced material: CD8+ T cells sorted from blood. CDR3 DNA: TGTGCCAGCAGCCCCCCCGGGACAGGGTGGTCCGGGGAGCTGTTTTTT. Its protein product is CASSPPGTGWSGELFF.